The clone carrying this TCR beta chain showed up many times. Amplified regions were TCR beta CDR3 sequences from RNA transcripts. Initially, a first-round RT-PCR of the TCR CDR3 employed the HTBI primer set. TCRdb reprocessed the multiplex PCR reads with MiXCR, giving one entry per CDR3 protein. The repertoire holds over 500,000 distinct CDR3 sequences, with around 16% as singletons. The data belong to a study of T cells in Graves' hyperthyroidism and ophthalmopathy. Study-level information: Peripheral blood sampling occurred at initial diagnosis, before any treatment.

There are 18 residues in the CDR3. V was clipped by 0 bases and J by 1 base, with 18 bases between them. Looked up from germline, CDR1 is MNHEY and CDR2 is SMNVEV (reference sequence). Lactation, pregnancy, other autoimmune disease or uncontrolled infection led to exclusion of patients. Diagnosis rested on symptoms, serum thyroxine and TRAb, thyroid ultrasound, and orbital computed tomography. The PBMCs studied were ones that came from 10 ml fresh peripheral blood. The TCR was taken from a woman between 25 and 40 years old with Graves' ophthalmopathy. The chain carries TRBV27 and TRBJ1-1; D might be TRBD1 (6 bases). The sample was blood. The DNA for the CDR3 is TGTGCCAGCAGTTTATCGTTTCGTCCGGACAGACAGAACACTGAAGCTTTCTTT. It translates to CASSLSFRPDRQNTEAFF.